Below are 5 T cell receptor beta chains sequenced from a single sample in a study of long-term antiretroviral therapy in people with HIV. Runs used v3.0 of the immunoSEQ assay and were done at survey level. TCRdb's copy holds only in-frame clones and misses some; the assay was immunoSEQ multiplex PCR. The sample carries about 39,000 clones, around nine tenths recorded once. The sequencing used unsorted PBMCs, collected just before starting antiretroviral therapy. The receptors originated from a woman aged 18-29 years with HIV.

The chain links TRBV6-5 to TRBJ2-7; TRBD2 is a possible D gene (9 bases). V dropped 2 bases and J dropped 6 bases, with 20 bases sitting between them. Germline V lookup: CDR1 MNHEY, CDR2 SVGAGI. This CDR3 contains 16 residues. CDR3 protein: CASSYGQGLAVVEQYF. DNA of the CDR3: TGTGCCAGCAGTTACGGACAGGGACTAGCCGTCGTCGAGCAGTACTTC.

The rearrangement joins TRBV5-1 to TRBJ2-1, with 7 bases fitting TRBD2. The CDR3 sequence is 15 residues long. CDR1 is SGHRS, CDR2 YFSETQ, per germline. Trimming cost V 2 bases and J 9 bases; bases outside gene matches: 11. The CDR3 sequence: CASSFQWGGDGEQFF. CDR3 DNA sequence: TGCGCCAGCAGCTTTCAGTGGGGGGGGGATGGTGAGCAGTTCTTC.

The chain couples TRBV5-6 to TRBJ2-7, with D tentatively TRBD1 (6 bases). Trimming pared 1 base from V and 2 bases from J, leaving 13 bases between. Germline loops: CDR1 SGHDT, CDR2 YYEEEE. The CDR3 has 15 residues. DNA for the CDR3: TGTGCCAGCAGCTTGCGTGTAAGGACAGCCTACGAGCAGTACTTC. Protein product: CASSLRVRTAYEQYF.

The chain carries TRBV25-1 and TRBJ2-1; D assignment may be TRBD1 or TRBD2 (5 bases each). Germline V gene sequence: CDR1 MGHDK, CDR2 SYGVNS. V was trimmed by 5 bases and J by 6 bases, leaving 14 bases between them. The CDR3 has 14 amino acids. This CDR3 is CASSPGVGRNEQFF. In DNA form, the CDR3 reads TGTGCCAGCAGTCCTGGAGTGGGACGCAATGAGCAGTTCTTC.

The J gene is TRBJ2-2, the V gene TRBV4-3; 8 bases align to TRBD2. With 1 base clipped from V and 2 bases from J, the junction kept 9 bases outside the gene matches. CDR1 and CDR2 (germline): LGHNA, YSLEER. The CDR3 length is 18 residues. CDR3: CASSQGLWLAGNTGELFF. The CDR3 DNA follows: TGCGCCAGCAGCCAAGGTTTATGGCTAGCGGGTAACACCGGGGAGCTGTTTTTT.